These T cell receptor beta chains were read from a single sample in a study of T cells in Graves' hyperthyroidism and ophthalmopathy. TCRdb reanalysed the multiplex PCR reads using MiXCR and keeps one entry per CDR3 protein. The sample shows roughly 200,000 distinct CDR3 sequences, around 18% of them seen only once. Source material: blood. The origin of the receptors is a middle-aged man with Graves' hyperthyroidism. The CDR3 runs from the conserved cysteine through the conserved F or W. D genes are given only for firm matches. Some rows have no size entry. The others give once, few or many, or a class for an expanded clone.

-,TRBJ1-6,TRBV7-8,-,CASSLDFRESSPLHF,TGTGCCAGCAGCTTAGATTTCAGGGAAAGTTCACCCCTCCACTTT
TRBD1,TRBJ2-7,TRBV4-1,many,CASSLGGQGAYEQYF,TGCGCCAGCAGCCTCGGTGGACAGGGGGCCTACGAGCAGTACTTC
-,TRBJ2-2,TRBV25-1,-,CASSELGGPNTGELFF,TGTGCCAGCAGTGAATTAGGGGGACCGAACACCGGGGAGCTGTTTTTT
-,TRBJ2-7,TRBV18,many,CASSPRSAVTYEQYF,TGTGCCAGCTCACCTAGGTCGGCAGTCACCTACGAGCAGTACTTC
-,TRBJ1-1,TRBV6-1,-,CAAPGGNTEAFF,TGTGCCGCCCCCGGGGGAAACACTGAAGCTTTCTTT
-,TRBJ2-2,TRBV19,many,CASSIQGTNTGELFF,TGTGCCAGTAGTATTCAGGGCACGAACACCGGGGAGCTGTTTTTT
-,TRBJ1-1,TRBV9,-,CASSVGGWDSTEAFF,TGTGCCAGCAGCGTAGGGGGCTGGGATTCCACTGAAGCTTTCTTT
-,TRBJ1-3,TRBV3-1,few,CASSHSKQGGGNTIYF,TGTGCCAGCAGCCATTCAAAACAGGGTGGTGGAAACACCATATATTTT
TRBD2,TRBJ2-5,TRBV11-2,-,CASSPIRLARSVETQYF,TGTGCCAGCAGCCCGATTCGACTAGCTCGAAGCGTGGAGACCCAGTACTTC
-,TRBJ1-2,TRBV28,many,CASSPFRDYGYTF,TGTGCCAGCAGTCCCTTCAGGGACTATGGCTACACCTTC
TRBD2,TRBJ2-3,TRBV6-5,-,CASSYLGGGPSTDTQYF,TGTGCCAGCAGTTACTTAGGCGGGGGGCCGAGCACAGATACGCAGTATTTT
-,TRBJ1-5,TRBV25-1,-,CASSEVGAGQPQHF,TGTGCCAGCAGTGAAGTAGGGGCAGGGCAGCCCCAGCATTTT
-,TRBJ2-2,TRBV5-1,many,CASSLAGTGTGELFF,TGCGCCAGCAGCTTGGCCGGGACCGGGACCGGGGAGCTGTTTTTT
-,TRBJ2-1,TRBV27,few,CASKGEGDNEQFF,TGTGCCAGCAAGGGGGAGGGAGACAATGAGCAGTTCTTC
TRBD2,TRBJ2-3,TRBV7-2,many,CASSSGLAEDTQYF,TGTGCCAGCAGCTCGGGACTAGCGGAGGATACGCAGTATTTT
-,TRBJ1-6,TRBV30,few,CAWSFGRGLSPLHF,TGTGCCTGGAGCTTTGGAAGGGGTCTTTCACCCCTCCACTTT
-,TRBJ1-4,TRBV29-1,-,CSVTRRQGELFF,TGCAGCGTCACCCGTCGGCAGGGAGAACTGTTTTTT
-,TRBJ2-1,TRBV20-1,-,CSAYPGRNEQFF,TGCAGTGCTTATCCCGGGCGCAATGAGCAGTTCTTC
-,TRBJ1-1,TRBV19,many,CASSMYGLGGMNTEAFF,TGTGCCAGTAGTATGTATGGTCTGGGAGGAATGAACACTGAAGCTTTCTTT
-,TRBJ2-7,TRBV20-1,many,CSARGSRARAYEQYF,TGCAGTGCTAGAGGTTCACGAGCTAGGGCCTACGAGCAGTACTTC
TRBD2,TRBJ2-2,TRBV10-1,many,CASSGSGPAGGLNTGELFF,TGCGCCAGCAGTGGATCGGGTCCAGCGGGGGGCCTGAACACCGGGGAGCTGTTTTTT
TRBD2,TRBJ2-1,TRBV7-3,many,CASSRRTSGGPGNEQFF,TGTGCCAGCAGCCGCCGGACTAGCGGGGGGCCGGGCAATGAGCAGTTCTTC
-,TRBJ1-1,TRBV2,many,CASSRETEAFF,TGTGCCAGCAGCAGGGAGACTGAAGCTTTCTTT
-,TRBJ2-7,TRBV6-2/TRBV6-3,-,CASSLIATELLYEQYF,TGTGCCAGCAGTTTGATCGCCACGGAACTACTCTACGAGCAGTACTTC
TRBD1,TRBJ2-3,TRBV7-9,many,CASSPGTDSTDTQYF,TGTGCCAGCAGCCCCGGGACAGATAGCACAGATACGCAGTATTTT